This T cell receptor (beta chain) was documented in a study of blood T cell repertoires in COVID-19. About the study: Researchers got acute and convalescent COVID-19 samples from the United States, Italy and Spain. PBMCs, B-cell-depleted T cells, or T cells provided the cDNA or gDNA that made up the material.

This clone was recorded only once. The identical CDR3 is also encoded by other nucleotide sequences in the sample. Assay used: immunoSEQ multiplex PCR; TCRdb lists only in-frame clones, some missing. Of tens of thousands of clones listed, 88% were seen once; the top ten hold over 4.5%. The CDR3 has 17 residues. Germline V gene lookup returns CDR1 PRHDT and CDR2 FYEKMQ (reference sequence). V dropped 3 bases and J dropped 2; count of bases not matched to a gene: 8. Sequenced material: peripheral blood. This receptor was obtained from a human donor in a cohort sampled during active COVID-19. The chain combines TRBV13 with TRBJ2-7; 12 bases agree with TRBD1. As DNA, the CDR3 is TGTGCCAGCAGCTTGGGTCCGGGACAGGGGGCCCCCTACGAGCAGTACTTC. Its protein product is CASSLGPGQGAPYEQYF.